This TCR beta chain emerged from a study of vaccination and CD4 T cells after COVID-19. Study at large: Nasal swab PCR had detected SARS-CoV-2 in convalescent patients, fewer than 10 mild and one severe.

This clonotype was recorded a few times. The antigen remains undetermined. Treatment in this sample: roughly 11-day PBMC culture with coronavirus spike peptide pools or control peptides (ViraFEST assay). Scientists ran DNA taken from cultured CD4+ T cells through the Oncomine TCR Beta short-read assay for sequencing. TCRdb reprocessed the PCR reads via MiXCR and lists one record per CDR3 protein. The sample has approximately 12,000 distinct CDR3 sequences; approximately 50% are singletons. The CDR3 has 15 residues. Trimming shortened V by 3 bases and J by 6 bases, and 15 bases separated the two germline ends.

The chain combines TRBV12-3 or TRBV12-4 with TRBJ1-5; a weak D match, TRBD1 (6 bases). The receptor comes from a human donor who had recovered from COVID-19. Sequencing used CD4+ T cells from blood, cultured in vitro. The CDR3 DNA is TGTGCCAGCAGTTTCCAAATGGGGGGCAGTCAGCCCCAGCATTTT. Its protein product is CASSFQMGGSQPQHF.